This TCR beta chain stems from a study of T cell changes during pregnancy in multiple sclerosis. In germline, CDR1 is MDHEN, CDR2 SYDVKM. Trimming removed 8 bases from V and 9 bases from J; junction bases left unmatched: 9. The CDR3 is 15 residues long. Here immunoSEQ multiplex PCR was the method, and the copy in TCRdb shows in-frame clones only, minus some. The sample shows just under 40,000 clones, 90% of them seen only once. V gene TRBV28 combines with J gene TRBJ2-1, with 14 bases identical to TRBD2. Source: CD4+ T cells from peripheral blood mononuclear cells, taken in the first trimester of pregnancy. The source of this sequence is a female donor in good health, enrolled as a control in a pregnancy study. The CDR3 DNA is TGTGCCAGCCGGGTGAGACTAGCGGGGGGGGGTGAGCAGTTCTTC. It yields the protein CASRVRLAGGGEQFF.